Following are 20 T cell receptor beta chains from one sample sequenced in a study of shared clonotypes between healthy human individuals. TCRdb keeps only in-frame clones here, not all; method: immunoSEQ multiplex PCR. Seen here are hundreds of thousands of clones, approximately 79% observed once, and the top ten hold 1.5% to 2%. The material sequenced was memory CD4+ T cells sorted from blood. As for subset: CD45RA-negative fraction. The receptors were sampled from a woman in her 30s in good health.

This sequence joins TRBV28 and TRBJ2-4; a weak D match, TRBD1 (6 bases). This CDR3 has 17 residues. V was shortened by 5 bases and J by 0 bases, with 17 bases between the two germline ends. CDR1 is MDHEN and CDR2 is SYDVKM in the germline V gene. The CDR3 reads CASSAPGQGIAKNIQYF. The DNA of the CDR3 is TGTGCCAGCAGTGCACCGGGACAAGGTATAGCCAAAAACATTCAGTACTTC.

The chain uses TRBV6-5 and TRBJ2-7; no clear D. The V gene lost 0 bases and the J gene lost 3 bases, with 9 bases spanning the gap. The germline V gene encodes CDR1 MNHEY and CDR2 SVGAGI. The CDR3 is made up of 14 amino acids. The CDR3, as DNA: TGTGCCAGCAGTTACTCATGGGATGGCTACGAGCAGTACTTC. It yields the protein CASSYSWDGYEQYF.

The CDR3 coding sequence is TGTGCCAGCAGTTACTCGCCTAGCGGGGCGCCCGGGGAGCTGTTTTTT. It specifies CASSYSPSGAPGELFF. This sequence joins TRBV6-6 and TRBJ2-2; 9 nucleotides agree with TRBD2. Germline CDR1 reads MNHNY; CDR2 reads SVGAGI (reference sequence). The V segment lost 0 bases and the J segment 6 bases; nucleotides outside the gene matches: 5. The CDR3 extends over 16 amino acids.

This CDR3 is CASSPGVARTDTQYF. The CDR3 DNA reads TGTGCCAGCTCACCCGGGGTAGCGAGGACAGATACGCAGTATTTT. The V call is TRBV18, the J call TRBJ2-3; tentative D call: TRBD2 (5 bases). The CDR3 covers 15 residues. The V and J ends lost 3 bases and 3 bases respectively, with 13 bases between them. The germline V gene has CDR1 KGHSH and CDR2 LQKENI.

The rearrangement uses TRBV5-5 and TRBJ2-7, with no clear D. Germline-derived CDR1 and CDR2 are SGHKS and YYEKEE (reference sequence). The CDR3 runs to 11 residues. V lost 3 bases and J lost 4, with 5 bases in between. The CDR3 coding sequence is TGTGCCAGCAGCTCTGGTTACGAGCAGTACTTC. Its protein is CASSSGYEQYF.

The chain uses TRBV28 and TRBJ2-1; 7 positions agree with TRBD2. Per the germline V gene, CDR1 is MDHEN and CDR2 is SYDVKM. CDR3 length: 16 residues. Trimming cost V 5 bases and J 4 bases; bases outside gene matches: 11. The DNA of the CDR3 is TGTGCCAGCAGTCCCTACTCGGGACTACCATACAATGAGCAGTTCTTC. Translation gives CASSPYSGLPYNEQFF.

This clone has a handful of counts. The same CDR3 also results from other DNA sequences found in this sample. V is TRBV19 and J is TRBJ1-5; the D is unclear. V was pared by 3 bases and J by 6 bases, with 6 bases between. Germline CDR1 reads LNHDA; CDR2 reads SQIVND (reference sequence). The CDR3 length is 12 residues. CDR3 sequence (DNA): TGTGCCAGTAGTATCGTTAGTCAGCCCCAGCATTTT. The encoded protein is CASSIVSQPQHF. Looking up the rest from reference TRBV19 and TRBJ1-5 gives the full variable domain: DGGITQSPKYLFRKEGQNVTLSCEQNLNHDAMYWYRQDPGQGLRLIYYSQIVNDFQKGDIAEGYSVSREKKESFPLTVTSAQKNPTAFYLCASSIVSQPQHFGDGTRLSIL.

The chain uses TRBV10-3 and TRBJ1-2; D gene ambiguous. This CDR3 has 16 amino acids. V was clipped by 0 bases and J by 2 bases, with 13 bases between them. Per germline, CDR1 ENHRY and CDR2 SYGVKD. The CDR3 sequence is CAISESSPGRNYGYTF. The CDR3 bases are TGTGCCATCAGTGAGTCGTCCCCGGGTCGAAACTATGGCTACACCTTC.

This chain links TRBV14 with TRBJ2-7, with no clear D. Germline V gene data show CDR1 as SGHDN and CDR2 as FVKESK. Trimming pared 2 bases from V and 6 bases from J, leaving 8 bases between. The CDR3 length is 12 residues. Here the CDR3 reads CASSQSQVEQYF. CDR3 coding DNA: TGTGCCAGCAGCCAATCTCAAGTCGAGCAGTACTTC.

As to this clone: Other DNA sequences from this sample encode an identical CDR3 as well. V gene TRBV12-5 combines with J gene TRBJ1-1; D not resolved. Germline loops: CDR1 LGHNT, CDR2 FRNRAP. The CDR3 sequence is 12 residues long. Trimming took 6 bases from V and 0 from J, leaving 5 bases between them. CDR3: CASGLVNTEAFF. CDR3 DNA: TGTGCTAGTGGCCTGGTGAACACTGAAGCTTTCTTT.

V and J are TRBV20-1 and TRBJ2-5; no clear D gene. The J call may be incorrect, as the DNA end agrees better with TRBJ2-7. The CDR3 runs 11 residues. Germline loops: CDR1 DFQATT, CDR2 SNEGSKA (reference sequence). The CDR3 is CSARPRLEQYF. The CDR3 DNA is TGCAGTGCTAGACCCCGCCTCGAGCAGTACTTC.

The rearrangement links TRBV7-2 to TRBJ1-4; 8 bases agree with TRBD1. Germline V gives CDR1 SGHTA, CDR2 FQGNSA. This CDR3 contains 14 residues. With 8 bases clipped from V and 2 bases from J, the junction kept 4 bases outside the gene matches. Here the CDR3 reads CASAYRGTNEKLFF. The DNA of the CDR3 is TGTGCCAGCGCCTACAGGGGGACTAATGAAAAACTGTTTTTT. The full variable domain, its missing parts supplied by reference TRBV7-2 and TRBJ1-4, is GAGVSQSPSNKVTEKGKDVELRCDPISGHTALYWYRQSLGQGLEFLIYFQGNSAPDKSGLPSDRFSAERTGGSVSTLTIQRTQQEDSAVYLCASAYRGTNEKLFFGSGTQLSVL.

The CDR3 is CASSRVPGLEDTQYF. Here the CDR3 DNA reads TGCGCCAGCAGCCGCGTCCCGGGACTAGAAGATACGCAGTATTTT. The rearrangement uses TRBV5-1 and TRBJ2-3; 8 bases line up with TRBD2. V shed 4 bases, J shed 5 bases, and the junction held 9 bases outside the gene matches. Germline loops: CDR1 SGHRS, CDR2 YFSETQ. The CDR3 extends over 15 amino acids.

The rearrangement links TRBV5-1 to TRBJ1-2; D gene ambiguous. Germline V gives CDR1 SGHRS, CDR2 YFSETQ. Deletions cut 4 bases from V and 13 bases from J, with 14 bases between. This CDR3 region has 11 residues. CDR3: CASSAGLDCTF. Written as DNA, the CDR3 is TGCGCCAGCAGCGCAGGTTTGGATTGCACCTTC.

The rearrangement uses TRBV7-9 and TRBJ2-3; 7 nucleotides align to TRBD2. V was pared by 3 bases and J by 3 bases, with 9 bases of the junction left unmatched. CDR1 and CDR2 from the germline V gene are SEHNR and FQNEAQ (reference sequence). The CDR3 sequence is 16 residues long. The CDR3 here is CASSFSAGLRTDTQYF. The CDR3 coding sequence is TGTGCCAGCAGCTTTTCGGCGGGACTAAGGACAGATACGCAGTATTTT.

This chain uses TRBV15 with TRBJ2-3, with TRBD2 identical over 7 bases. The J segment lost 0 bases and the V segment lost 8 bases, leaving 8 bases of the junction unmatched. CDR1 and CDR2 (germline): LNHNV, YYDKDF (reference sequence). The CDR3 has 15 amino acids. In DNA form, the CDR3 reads TGTGCCACCGCCTTTGGAGCGGGGAGCACAGATACGCAGTATTTT. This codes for CATAFGAGSTDTQYF.

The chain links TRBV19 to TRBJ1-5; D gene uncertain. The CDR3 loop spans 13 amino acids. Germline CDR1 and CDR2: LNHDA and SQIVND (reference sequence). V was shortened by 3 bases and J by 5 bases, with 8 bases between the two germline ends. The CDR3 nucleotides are TGTGCCAGTAGTATGGCTAGGGATCAGCCCCAGCATTTT. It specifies CASSMARDQPQHF. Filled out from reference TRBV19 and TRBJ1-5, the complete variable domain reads DGGITQSPKYLFRKEGQNVTLSCEQNLNHDAMYWYRQDPGQGLRLIYYSQIVNDFQKGDIAEGYSVSREKKESFPLTVTSAQKNPTAFYLCASSMARDQPQHFGDGTRLSIL.

In DNA form, the CDR3 reads TGTGCCAGCAGCGAGGGACTATCCGTTCTGGCCCAGTACTTC. This translates into CASSEGLSVLAQYF. The genes are TRBV5-4 and TRBJ2-5; the match to TRBD2 covers 7 bases. J gave up 9 bases and V 4 bases, and 12 bases lay outside the gene matches. This CDR3 is 14 amino acids long. Germline lookup yields CDR1 SGHNT and CDR2 YYREEE (reference sequence).

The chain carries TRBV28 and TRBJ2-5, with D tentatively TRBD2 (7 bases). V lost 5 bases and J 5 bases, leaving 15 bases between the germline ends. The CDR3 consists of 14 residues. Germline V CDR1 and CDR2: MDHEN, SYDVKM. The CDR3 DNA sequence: TGTGCCAGCAGTGCCCCCGGGGGGCTTGAGACCCAGTACTTC. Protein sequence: CASSAPGGLETQYF.

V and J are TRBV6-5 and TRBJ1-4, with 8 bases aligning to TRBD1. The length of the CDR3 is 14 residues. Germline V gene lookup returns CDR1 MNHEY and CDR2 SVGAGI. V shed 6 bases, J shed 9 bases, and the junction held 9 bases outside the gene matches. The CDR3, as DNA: TGTGCCAGCAGCAACTTTCAGGGGGCAAAAAAACTGTTTTTT. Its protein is CASSNFQGAKKLFF.